This TCR beta chain was sequenced for a study of blood T cell repertoires in COVID-19. The protocol was immunoSEQ multiplex PCR, while the TCRdb copy is restricted to in-frame clones and leaves out a portion. The data show roughly 250,000 clones, around 90% seen once. Trimming took off 3 bases at V and 0 bases at J, with 5 bases between the two ends. The CDR3 totals 13 residues. Looked up from germline, CDR1 is SGHTA and CDR2 is FQGTGA. The sample consisted of PBMCs or T cells enriched from blood (not recorded which). The TCR originated in a human donor in a cohort exposed to, infected with or recovered from COVID-19 (not recorded which). The donor label of this sample is uncertain. The J gene is TRBJ1-2, the V gene TRBV7-3, with no clear D. The CDR3 coding sequence is TGTGCCAGCAGCTTGGACTCTAACTATGGCTACACCTTC. Translation gives CASSLDSNYGYTF. Using reference TRBV7-3 and TRBJ1-2 for the parts outside the CDR3, the full variable domain is GAGVSQTPSNKVTEKGKYVELRCDPISGHTALYWYRQSLGQGPEFLIYFQGTGAADDSGLPNDRFFAVRPEGSVSTLKIQRTERGDSAVYLCASSLDSNYGYTFGSGTRLTVV.